The 26 T cell receptor beta chains presented below share a single source sample, sequenced in a study of T cells in Graves' hyperthyroidism and ophthalmopathy. RNA transcripts gave rise to amplified TCR beta CDR3 regions. HTBI primers were the set used in a first-round RT-PCR of the TCR CDR3. TCRdb passed the multiplex PCR reads through MiXCR, listing each CDR3 protein once. The sample yields some 400,000 distinct CDR3 sequences, about 13% seen once. Material for sequencing was blood. The receptors were sampled from a man aged 25 to 40 with Graves' hyperthyroidism that later progressed to Graves' ophthalmopathy.

The chain couples TRBV4-1 to TRBJ1-5; tentative D call: TRBD1 (5 bases). Germline V lookup: CDR1 MGHRA, CDR2 YSYEKL. This CDR3 region has 16 residues. The germline V and J ends were trimmed by 0 bases and 3 bases, with 12 bases remaining between them. CDR3 DNA: TGCGCCAGCAGCCAAGAAAGGGGTTCGGACAATCAGCCCCAGCATTTT. Translated, it gives CASSQERGSDNQPQHF.

About this clonotype itself: Possible read error: a much larger clone is one base away. J is TRBJ1-2 and V is TRBV5-6, with D possibly being TRBD1 (5 bases). Germline V gives CDR1 SGHDT, CDR2 YYEEEE. The CDR3 runs to 14 residues. The CDR3 sequence: CSSSLQGPNYGYTF. The CDR3 DNA follows: TGTTCCAGCAGCTTGCAGGGCCCTAACTATGGCTACACCTTC.

This clonotype was recorded many times. CDR3 sequence reads: CASSYVGTEAFF. In DNA, the CDR3 is TGTGCCAGCAGTTACGTCGGCACTGAAGCTTTCTTT. V usage is TRBV6-5 and J usage is TRBJ1-1, with no clear D. The V end was cut by 2 bases, the J end by 4 bases, with 5 bases between. Germline loops: CDR1 MNHEY, CDR2 SVGAGI. The CDR3 runs to 12 residues.

This clonotype was seen at least ten times. The chain recombines TRBV6-1 with TRBJ2-5; perhaps TRBD2 as D (5 bases). The V end was cut by 1 base, the J end by 5 bases, with 11 bases between. The CDR3 runs 14 residues. CDR1 and CDR2 (germline): MNHNS, SASEGT. CDR3 loop: CASSEVGRTETQYF. In DNA form, the CDR3 reads TGTGCCAGCAGTGAAGTTGGGAGAACGGAGACCCAGTACTTC.

This clonotype was found a few times. The chain has TRBV20-1 and TRBJ1-5; no reliable D call. Germline V CDR1 and CDR2: DFQATT, SNEGSKA (reference sequence). V was clipped by 3 bases and J by 0 bases, with 15 bases between them. CDR3 length: 16 residues. Here the CDR3 DNA reads TGCAGTGCTAGCCCCCCCATAGCTTATAGCAATCAGCCCCAGCATTTT. It yields the protein CSASPPIAYSNQPQHF.

The J gene is TRBJ2-2, the V gene TRBV7-9; no definite D call. CDR1 is SEHNR and CDR2 is FQNEAQ in the germline V gene (reference sequence). The length of the CDR3 is 15 residues. Trimming left V 5 bases short and J 5 bases short, with 15 bases between. The CDR3 protein is CASSPRRTETGELFF. In DNA form, the CDR3 reads TGTGCCAGCAGCCCTCGACGGACGGAGACCGGGGAGCTGTTTTTT.

There are many counts of this clonotype. J is TRBJ2-7 and V is TRBV11-1; 10 bases match TRBD1. V lost 8 bases to trimming and J lost 5 bases; unmatched junction nucleotides: 3. The CDR3 runs 12 residues. Germline V gives CDR1 SGHAT, CDR2 FQDESV (reference sequence). DNA of the CDR3: TGTGCCAGCGCAGGACAGGGGGACGAGCAGTACTTC. Amino acids: CASAGQGDEQYF. The full variable domain, rest sourced from reference TRBV11-1 and TRBJ2-7, is EAEVAQSPRYKITEKSQAVAFWCDPISGHATLYWYRQILGQGPELLVQFQDESVVDDSQLPKDRFSAERLKGVDSTLKIQPAELGDSAMYLCASAGQGDEQYFGPGTRLTVT.

V gene TRBV29-1 combines with J gene TRBJ2-2; 8 bases fit TRBD2. The CDR3 sequence is 14 residues long. Per germline, CDR1 SQVTM and CDR2 ANQGSEA. Unmatched junction bases numbered 3, after V lost 4 bases and J lost 2 bases. DNA of the CDR3: TGCAGCGTTGCCGCGGGGGGCAACACCGGGGAGCTGTTTTTT. Translated, it gives CSVAAGGNTGELFF.

This clonotype appeared a few times. The rearrangement links TRBV7-9 to TRBJ2-7; D is possibly TRBD2 (6 bases). There are 12 residues in the CDR3. Per germline, CDR1 SEHNR and CDR2 FQNEAQ (reference sequence). V was pared by 3 bases and J by 7 bases, with 10 bases between. The CDR3 DNA reads as TGTGCCAGCAGCTTGGGGGGATGGGAGCAGTACTTC. Protein sequence: CASSLGGWEQYF.

In its sample, this clonotype was seen many times. The chain is built from TRBV5-1 and TRBJ1-1, with 7 bases matching TRBD1. With V trimmed by 4 bases and J by 0 bases, 9 bases remained unmatched. Per germline, CDR1 SGHRS and CDR2 YFSETQ. The CDR3 has 16 amino acids. The CDR3 DNA reads TGCGCCAGCAGCCAAGGAACAGGGGCGATGAACACTGAAGCTTTCTTT. Protein sequence: CASSQGTGAMNTEAFF.

The rearrangement links TRBV5-1 to TRBJ2-7, with 7 bases aligning to TRBD2. CDR3 length: 15 amino acids. CDR1 is SGHRS and CDR2 is YFSETQ in the germline V gene. The junction had 9 bases not matched to a gene; V was cut back by 4 bases and J by 2 bases. The CDR3 loop is CASSPREANPYEQYF. CDR3 nucleotide sequence: TGCGCCAGCAGCCCCCGGGAGGCGAATCCCTACGAGCAGTACTTC.

This clonotype was found many times. The chain carries TRBV11-2 and TRBJ2-6; no firm D call. Deletions cut 0 bases from V and 0 bases from J, with 9 bases between. From germline, CDR1 is SGHAT and CDR2 FQNNGV. The CDR3 is 17 amino acids. The CDR3 DNA sequence: TGTGCCAGCAGCTTAGATCGGGCTTTCTCTGGGGCCAACGTCCTGACTTTC. Its translation is CASSLDRAFSGANVLTF. The complete variable domain, with remaining parts taken from reference TRBV11-2 and TRBJ2-6, reads EAGVAQSPRYKIIEKRQSVAFWCNPISGHATLYWYQQILGQGPKLLIQFQNNGVVDDSQLPKDRFSAERLKGVDSTLKIQPAKLEDSAVYLCASSLDRAFSGANVLTFGAGSRLTVL.

This clonotype was detected ten times or more. The chain uses TRBV28 and TRBJ2-7, with 7 bases aligning to TRBD1. Germline trimming cut 7 bases from V and 5 bases from J; bases unmatched to any gene: 8. The CDR3 is 13 amino acids. Germline loops: CDR1 MDHEN, CDR2 SYDVKM. The CDR3 DNA follows: TGTGCCAGCACACACCGGGACAGAAACGAGCAGTACTTC. Amino acids: CASTHRDRNEQYF.

This clonotype was detected once. The chain is built from TRBV12-3 or TRBV12-4 and TRBJ2-3; a possible D gene is TRBD1 (6 bases). V was shortened by 5 bases and J by 1 base, with 22 bases between the two germline ends. The CDR3 length is 18 residues. DNA for the CDR3: TGTGCCAGCAGTCCTCCGTCTGGGGGCTGGAAAGGCACAGATACGCAGTATTTT. Amino acids: CASSPPSGGWKGTDTQYF.

This clonotype came up once. The chain joins TRBV5-6 to TRBJ1-1, with TRBD1 as a possible D gene (6 bases). Germline loops: CDR1 SGHDT, CDR2 YYEEEE. There are 14 residues in the CDR3. Between the trimmed V and J ends, which lost 4 bases and 0 bases, there was a span of 10 bases. The CDR3 region is CASSHGQMNTEAFF. CDR3 nucleotide sequence: TGTGCCAGCAGCCACGGACAGATGAACACTGAAGCTTTCTTT.

On this clonotype: This may arise from a read error, as a much more abundant clone is one base away. The V call is TRBV12-3 or TRBV12-4, the J call TRBJ2-7; D not resolved. The length of the CDR3 is 12 residues. This chain's CDR3 is CAGSFGPYEQYF. CDR3 bases: TGTGCCGGCAGTTTTGGGCCCTACGAGCAGTACTTC.

This clonotype was observed at least ten times. The V and J genes are TRBV29-1 and TRBJ1-1; 7 positions agree with TRBD1. From germline, CDR1 is SQVTM and CDR2 ANQGSEA. This CDR3 region has 12 residues. J gave up 6 bases and V 5 bases, and 6 bases lay outside the gene matches. Here the CDR3 reads CSVQGGLSEAFF. DNA of the CDR3: TGCAGCGTTCAGGGGGGGCTCTCTGAAGCTTTCTTT.

V gene TRBV12-3 or TRBV12-4 combines with J gene TRBJ1-2; 10 bases fit TRBD1. V was clipped by 6 bases and J by 8 bases; unmatched bases: 3. CDR3 length equals 12 residues. CDR3 sequence: CASSWDRGGYTF. The CDR3 DNA follows: TGTGCCAGCAGCTGGGACAGGGGAGGCTACACCTTC.

This clonotype was counted ten times or more. In DNA, the CDR3 is TGTGCCAGCAGTTTTGGTCAGGGGGCCGGGCAGCCCCAGCATTTT. It is translated as CASSFGQGAGQPQHF. The gene calls are TRBV12-3 or TRBV12-4 and TRBJ1-5; 8 positions agree with TRBD1. This CDR3 spans 15 amino acids. V shed 3 bases, J shed 7 bases, and the junction held 8 bases outside the gene matches.

Comments on this clonotype: It may be a read error: a sequence one base away is much more abundant. This chain connects TRBV5-1 to TRBJ2-1; 11 nucleotides align to TRBD2. The CDR3 spans 15 residues. The V gene's germline CDR1 is SGHRS and CDR2 YFSETQ. This CDR3 reads CTSSLGLAVFNEQFF. CDR3 nucleotides: TGCACCAGCAGCTTGGGACTAGCGGTGTTCAATGAGCAGTTCTTC.

In its sample, this clonotype was seen a few times. This chain links TRBV19 with TRBJ2-3, with a possible D match to TRBD1 (6 bases). Germline CDR1 LNHDA, CDR2 SQIVND (reference sequence). V lost 4 bases, J lost 2 bases, and 16 bases lay in between. The CDR3 has 16 amino acids. CDR3 protein: CASSTQGELTTDTQYF. DNA for the CDR3: TGTGCCAGTAGTACACAGGGAGAATTGACCACAGATACGCAGTATTTT. The full variable domain, completed using reference TRBV19 and TRBJ2-3, is DGGITQSPKYLFRKEGQNVTLSCEQNLNHDAMYWYRQDPGQGLRLIYYSQIVNDFQKGDIAEGYSVSREKKESFPLTVTSAQKNPTAFYLCASSTQGELTTDTQYFGPGTRLTVL.

J is TRBJ2-7 and V is TRBV13; 11 bases map to TRBD1. V trimming: 5 bases; J trimming: 3 bases; junction bases outside the gene matches: 6. CDR3 size: 15 residues. CDR1 and CDR2 from the germline V gene are PRHDT and FYEKMQ (reference sequence). CDR3 sequence (DNA): TGTGCCAGCAGCGCAACCGGGACAGGGGGCTACGAGCAGTACTTC. Protein sequence: CASSATGTGGYEQYF.

V is TRBV5-1 and J is TRBJ1-1; D uncertain. Trimming pared 0 bases from V and 5 bases from J, leaving 14 bases between. The CDR3 length is 15 residues. CDR1 is SGHRS and CDR2 is YFSETQ in the germline V gene. In DNA form, the CDR3 reads TGCGCCAGCAGCTTGGAGCTTTCACGTGGGACTGAAGCTTTCTTT. Its protein is CASSLELSRGTEAFF.

The chain links TRBV24-1 to TRBJ2-3; 8 positions agree with TRBD2. Looked up from germline, CDR1 is KGHDR and CDR2 is SFDVKD. The J segment lost 0 bases and the V segment lost 0 bases, leaving 4 bases of the junction unmatched. The CDR3 is made up of 17 amino acids. CDR3 DNA sequence: TGTGCCACCAGTGATTTGCTTAGCGGGGCGAGCACAGATACGCAGTATTTT. Translating gives CATSDLLSGASTDTQYF.

The chain links TRBV4-1 to TRBJ1-3; D uncertain. The CDR3 length is 15 residues. Trimming removed 0 bases at V and 4 bases at J, with 10 bases between. The germline gives CDR1 MGHRA, CDR2 YSYEKL. The CDR3 protein is CASSQERLLGNTIYF. The CDR3 nucleotides are TGCGCCAGCAGCCAAGAACGACTGCTAGGAAACACCATATATTTT.

The CDR3 coding sequence is TGTGCCAGCAGTTTTCGGGACAGTCGCACAGATACGCAGTATTTT. It translates to CASSFRDSRTDTQYF. This chain uses TRBV28 with TRBJ2-3; 7 nucleotides align to TRBD1. The CDR3 runs 15 residues. V was pared by 3 bases and J by 1 base, with 4 bases of the junction left unmatched. Germline V gene sequence: CDR1 MDHEN, CDR2 SYDVKM.